The 3 T cell receptor beta chains presented below share a single source sample, sequenced in a study of T cell repertoires in cytomegalovirus infection. From the reads, TCRdb called clonotypes with MiXCR, one entry per CDR3 protein. The table has some 180,000 distinct CDR3 sequences, about 18% seen once; the top ten hold approximately 25%. Material for sequencing was CD8+ T cells from PBMCs. The origin of the receptors is a human donor in good health (CMV status not recorded). Some clones in this sample may be carry-over from other donors' samples.

In its sample, this clonotype was seen a few times. The CDR3 reads CASSPNGQGKAETQYF. CDR3 sequence (DNA): TGTGCCAGCAGCCCCAATGGACAGGGTAAAGCGGAGACCCAGTACTTC. The chain combines TRBV7-9 with TRBJ2-5; 8 nucleotides match TRBD1. Germline CDR1 SEHNR, CDR2 FQNEAQ (reference sequence). The J segment lost 5 bases and the V segment lost 5 bases, leaving 13 bases of the junction unmatched. The CDR3 runs to 16 residues.

This clonotype has a count of ten or more. The V gene is TRBV25-1, the J gene TRBJ1-5; possibly TRBD1 for D (5 bases). With 1 base removed from V and 5 bases from J, the gap between germline ends came to 9 bases. Germline CDR1 MGHDK, CDR2 SYGVNS. The CDR3 is made up of 14 amino acids. CDR3 nucleotide sequence: TGTGCCAGCAGTGAATCGGGACCTGATCAGCCCCAGCATTTT. Translation: CASSESGPDQPQHF.

V is TRBV24-1 and J is TRBJ2-3, with 7 nucleotides matching TRBD1. The junction had 8 bases not matched to a gene; V was cut back by 2 bases and J by 4 bases. CDR1 is KGHDR, CDR2 SFDVKD, per germline. CDR3 size: 16 residues. CDR3 DNA: TGTGCCACCAGTGATTCGACAGGGAGTAGGGCAGATACGCAGTATTTT. The encoded protein is CATSDSTGSRADTQYF.